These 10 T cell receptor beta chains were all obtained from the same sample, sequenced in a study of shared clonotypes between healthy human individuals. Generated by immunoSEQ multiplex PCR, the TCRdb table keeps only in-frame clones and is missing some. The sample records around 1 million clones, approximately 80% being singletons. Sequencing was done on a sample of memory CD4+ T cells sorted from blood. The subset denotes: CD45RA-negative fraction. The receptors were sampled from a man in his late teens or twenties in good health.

CDR3 DNA sequence: TGTGCCATCAGTGAGCCGACAGGCCAAGAGACCCAGTACTTC. Amino acids: CAISEPTGQETQYF. The chain is built from TRBV10-3 and TRBJ2-5; a possible D gene is TRBD1 (6 bases). In germline, CDR1 is ENHRY, CDR2 SYGVKD. CDR3 length: 14 residues. Trimming removed 2 bases at V and 1 base at J, with 8 bases between.

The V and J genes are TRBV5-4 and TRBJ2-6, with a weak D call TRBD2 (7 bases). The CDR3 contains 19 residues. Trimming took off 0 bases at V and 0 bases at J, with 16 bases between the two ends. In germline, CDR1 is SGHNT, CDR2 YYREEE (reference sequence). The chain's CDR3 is CASSLGGGTRRSGANVLTF. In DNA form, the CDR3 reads TGTGCCAGCAGCTTGGGGGGAGGGACACGGCGCTCTGGGGCCAACGTCCTGACTTTC.

The CDR3 DNA reads as TGTGCCAGCAGCTTGGGGGACAAGACAAGTCGCTATGGCTACACCTTC. Its protein product is CASSLGDKTSRYGYTF. The genes are TRBV5-8 and TRBJ1-2, with D perhaps matching TRBD1 (6 bases). Between the trimmed V and J ends, which lost 0 bases and 4 bases, there was a span of 16 bases. This CDR3 comprises 16 residues. The germline V gene has CDR1 SGHTS and CDR2 YDEGEE.

The CDR3 sequence is CASSQDGGPTGELFF. CDR3 nucleotide sequence: TGTGCCAGTAGTCAGGATGGGGGGCCTACCGGGGAGCTGTTTTTT. V is TRBV19 and J is TRBJ2-2; D assignment may be TRBD1 or TRBD2 (6 bases each). This CDR3 region has 15 residues. Germline values: CDR1 LNHDA, CDR2 SQIVND (reference sequence). Trimming removed 5 bases at V and 5 bases at J, with 15 bases between.

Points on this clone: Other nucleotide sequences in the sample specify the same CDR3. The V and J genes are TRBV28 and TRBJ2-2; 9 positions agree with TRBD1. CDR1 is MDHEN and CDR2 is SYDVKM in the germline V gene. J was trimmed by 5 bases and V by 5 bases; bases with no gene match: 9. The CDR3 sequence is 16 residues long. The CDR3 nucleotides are TGTGCCAGCAGTCCCCCGGGACAGGGTAATACCGGGGAGCTGTTTTTT. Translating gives CASSPPGQGNTGELFF.

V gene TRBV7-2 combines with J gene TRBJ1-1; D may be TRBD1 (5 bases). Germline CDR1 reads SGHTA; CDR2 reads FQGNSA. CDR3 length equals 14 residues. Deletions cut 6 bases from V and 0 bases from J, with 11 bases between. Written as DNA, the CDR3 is TGTGCCAGCAGGATCCGGGGCCTGAACACTGAAGCTTTCTTT. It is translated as CASRIRGLNTEAFF.

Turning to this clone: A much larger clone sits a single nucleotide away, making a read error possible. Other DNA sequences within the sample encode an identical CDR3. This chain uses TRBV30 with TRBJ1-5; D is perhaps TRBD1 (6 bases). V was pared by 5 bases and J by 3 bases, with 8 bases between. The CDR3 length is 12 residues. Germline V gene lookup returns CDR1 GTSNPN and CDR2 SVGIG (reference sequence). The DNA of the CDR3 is TGTGCCTGGGGACAGTCCAATCAGCCCCAGCATTTT. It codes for CAWGQSNQPQHF.

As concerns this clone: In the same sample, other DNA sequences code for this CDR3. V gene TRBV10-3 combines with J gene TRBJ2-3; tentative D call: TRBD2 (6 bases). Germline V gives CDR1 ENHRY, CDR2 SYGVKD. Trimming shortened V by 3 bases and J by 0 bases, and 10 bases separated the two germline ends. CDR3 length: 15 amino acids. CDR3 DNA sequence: TGTGCCATCAGTGATGGGACTCCGAGCACAGATACGCAGTATTTT. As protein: CAISDGTPSTDTQYF.

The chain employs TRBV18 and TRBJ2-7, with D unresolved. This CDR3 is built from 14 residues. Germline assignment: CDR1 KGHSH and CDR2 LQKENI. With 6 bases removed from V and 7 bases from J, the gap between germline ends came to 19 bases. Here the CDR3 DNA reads TGTGCCAGCTCGCCTCCCAATGGGTATGGGGAGCAGTACTTC. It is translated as CASSPPNGYGEQYF.

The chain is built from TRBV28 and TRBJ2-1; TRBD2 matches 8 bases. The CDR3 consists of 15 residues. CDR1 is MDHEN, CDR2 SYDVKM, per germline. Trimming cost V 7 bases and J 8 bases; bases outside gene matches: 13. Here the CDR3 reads CASTPGASGFYEQFF. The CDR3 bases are TGTGCCAGCACCCCCGGGGCTAGCGGGTTCTATGAGCAGTTCTTC.